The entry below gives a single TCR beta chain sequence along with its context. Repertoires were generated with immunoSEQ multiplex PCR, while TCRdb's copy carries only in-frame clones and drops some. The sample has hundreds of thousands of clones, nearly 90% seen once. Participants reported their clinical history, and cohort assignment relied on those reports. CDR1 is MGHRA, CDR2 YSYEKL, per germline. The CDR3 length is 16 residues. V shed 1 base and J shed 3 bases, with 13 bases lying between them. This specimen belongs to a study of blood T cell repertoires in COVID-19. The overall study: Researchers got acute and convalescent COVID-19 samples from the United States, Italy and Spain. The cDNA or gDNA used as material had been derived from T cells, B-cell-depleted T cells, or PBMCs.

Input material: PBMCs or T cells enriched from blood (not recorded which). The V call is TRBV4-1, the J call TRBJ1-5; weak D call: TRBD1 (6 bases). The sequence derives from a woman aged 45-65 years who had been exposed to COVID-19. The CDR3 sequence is CASSQGTGTFNQPQHF. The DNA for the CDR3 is TGCGCCAGCAGCCAAGGCACCGGGACATTCAATCAGCCCCAGCATTTT.